These 16 T cell receptor beta chains came from one sample sequenced in a study of T-cell reconstitution after alpha-beta-depleted transplantation in children. The library targeted TCRbeta and was prepared with unique molecular identifiers. TCRdb reanalysed the PCR reads using MiXCR and keeps one entry per CDR3 protein. The sample has 65,000 to 75,000 distinct CDR3 sequences; 4.9% are singletons. Sequences were derived from PBMCs, mostly from graft donor cells, sampled 180 days after TCRalphabeta/CD19-depleted stem cell transplant. These receptors originate from a boy younger than two who had a stem cell transplant for acute myeloid leukemia, so the T cells may come from the graft donor.

This clonotype has a count of ten or more. The chain is built from TRBV12-3 or TRBV12-4 and TRBJ1-6; D gene ambiguous. Trimming took 2 bases from V and 7 from J, leaving 18 bases between them. The CDR3 is 17 amino acids. The CDR3 bases are TGTGCCAGCAGTTTAATTTGGGAGGGCAGACGAAATTCACCCCTCCACTTT. Translating gives CASSLIWEGRRNSPLHF.

This clonotype has a count of ten or more. This chain links TRBV5-1 with TRBJ2-3, with 7 bases aligning to TRBD1. The CDR3 totals 15 residues. Germline-derived CDR1 and CDR2 are SGHRS and YFSETQ. The trim removed 4 bases at V and 4 bases at J, leaving 9 bases unmatched. CDR3 DNA: TGCGCCAGCAGCCTGACGGGACAGACAGCAGATACGCAGTATTTT. Translation gives CASSLTGQTADTQYF.

This clonotype was found many times. V is TRBV7-2 and J is TRBJ1-2; D ambiguous. V shed 0 bases and J shed 5 bases, with 13 bases lying between them. The CDR3 is 15 amino acids. Germline CDR1 SGHTA, CDR2 FQGNSA. Here the CDR3 DNA reads TGTGCCAGCAGCTTAGCGCGCCAGAATATATATGGCTACACCTTC. Translating gives CASSLARQNIYGYTF.

This clonotype showed up many times. This sequence joins TRBV12-3 or TRBV12-4 and TRBJ2-7; D gene uncertain. The germline V and J ends were trimmed by 6 bases and 5 bases, with 11 bases remaining between them. The CDR3 has 12 residues. The CDR3 spells CASSFGTNEQYV. The CDR3, as DNA: TGTGCCAGCAGCTTCGGAACGAACGAGCAGTACGTC.

This clonotype was observed a few times. The chain couples TRBV7-2 to TRBJ2-4; D unresolved. The CDR3 is made up of 17 amino acids. V shed 5 bases and J shed 1 base, with 18 bases lying between them. Germline lookup yields CDR1 SGHTA and CDR2 FQGNSA. The CDR3 is CASSLGYSRKAKNIQYF. Written as DNA, the CDR3 is TGTGCCAGCAGCCTGGGCTACTCCCGGAAGGCCAAAAACATTCAGTACTTC.

This clonotype has ten or more counts. The CDR3 loop is CASSFWAGNTDTQYF. The CDR3 DNA follows: TGCGCCAGCAGCTTCTGGGCAGGAAACACAGATACGCAGTATTTT. V gene TRBV5-1 combines with J gene TRBJ2-3; D gene ambiguous. CDR3 length: 15 residues. CDR1 is SGHRS and CDR2 is YFSETQ in the germline V gene. V was pared by 2 bases and J by 2 bases, with 12 bases between. Filled out from reference TRBV5-1 and TRBJ2-3, the complete variable domain reads KAGVTQTPRYLIKTRGQQVTLSCSPISGHRSVSWYQQTPGQGLQFLFEYFSETQRNKGNFPGRFSGRQFSNSRSEMNVSTLELGDSALYLCASSFWAGNTDTQYFGPGTRLTVL.

This clonotype has a count of ten or more. This chain links TRBV23-1 with TRBJ1-1; 7 bases align to TRBD1. TRBV23-1 is flagged as an ORF with uncertain function. V dropped 8 bases and J dropped 4; count of bases not matched to a gene: 16. The CDR3 loop spans 16 amino acids. CDR3 residues: CASLLAGSHRGTEAFF. The DNA of the CDR3 is TGCGCCAGCCTATTAGCTGGTAGTCACAGGGGCACTGAAGCTTTCTTT.

This clonotype was picked up many times. The gene calls are TRBV2 and TRBJ2-3, with 7 bases identical to TRBD1. From germline, CDR1 is SNHLY and CDR2 FYNNEI. The CDR3 is 13 residues long. V was clipped by 6 bases and J by 7 bases; unmatched bases: 7. The CDR3 DNA follows: TGTGCCAGCAGGGGACAGCGGATAAATACGCAGTATTTT. The encoded protein is CASRGQRINTQYF. Supplemented by reference TRBV2 and TRBJ2-3, the full variable domain reads EPEVTQTPSHQVTQMGQEVILRCVPISNHLYFYWYRQILGQKVEFLVSFYNNEISEKSEIFDDQFSVERPDGSNFTLKIRSTKLEDSAMYFCASRGQRINTQYFGPGTRLTVL.

The chain carries TRBV2 and TRBJ1-5; D possibly corresponds to TRBD1 (6 bases). The length of the CDR3 is 16 residues. Trimming pared 1 base from V and 6 bases from J, leaving 16 bases between. CDR1 and CDR2 (germline): SNHLY, FYNNEI. The CDR3 is CASSEVGQFLVQPQHF. The CDR3 nucleotides read TGTGCCAGCAGTGAAGTTGGACAGTTTTTAGTTCAGCCCCAGCATTTT.

This clonotype was seen ten or more times. The J gene is TRBJ2-3, the V gene TRBV6-5; D gene uncertain. V lost 3 bases and J 1 base, leaving 8 bases between the germline ends. This CDR3 contains 14 residues. The germline V gene has CDR1 MNHEY and CDR2 SVGAGI. DNA of the CDR3: TGTGCCAGCAGTTATCTTGCTGGCACAGATACGCAGTATTTT. Its protein product is CASSYLAGTDTQYF.

This clonotype has at least ten counts. V gene TRBV20-1 combines with J gene TRBJ1-6; D not certain. Germline V CDR1 and CDR2: DFQATT, SNEGSKA (reference sequence). Trimming cost V 3 bases and J 4 bases, with 13 bases left between them. The CDR3 totals 15 residues. The chain's CDR3 is CSARVGGPYNSPLHF. The CDR3 DNA follows: TGCAGTGCTAGGGTCGGAGGGCCTTATAATTCACCCCTCCACTTT.

This clonotype was counted ten times or more. The chain has TRBV12-3 or TRBV12-4 and TRBJ1-6; no definite D call. CDR3 length equals 13 residues. Trimming shortened V by 3 bases and J by 16 bases, and 16 bases separated the two germline ends. The CDR3: CASSLTLPGRLHF. Here the CDR3 DNA reads TGTGCCAGCAGTTTGACGCTCCCCGGGCGACTCCACTTT.

At least ten counts were recorded for this clonotype. The chain couples TRBV4-1 to TRBJ2-7; D assignment may be TRBD1 or TRBD2 (7 bases each). Between the trimmed V and J ends, which lost 0 bases and 2 bases, there was a span of 14 bases. From germline, CDR1 is MGHRA and CDR2 YSYEKL. This CDR3 has 16 amino acids. The chain's CDR3 is CASSQESGRGPYEQYV. The CDR3 DNA reads as TGCGCCAGCAGCCAAGAATCGGGGAGGGGGCCCTACGAGCAGTACGTC.

There are many counts of this clonotype. The DNA for the CDR3 is TGCGCCAGCAGCCCCCGCGACAGGTGGTCTTACAATGAGCAGTTCTTC. Translation: CASSPRDRWSYNEQFF. The V gene is TRBV4-3, the J gene TRBJ2-1, with D maybe TRBD1 (6 bases). V was cut by 4 bases and J by 4 bases, with 17 bases left in between. CDR3 length: 16 residues. In germline, CDR1 is LGHNA, CDR2 YSLEER.

At least ten counts were recorded for this clonotype. V gene TRBV25-1 combines with J gene TRBJ2-7, with 9 bases fitting TRBD1. The CDR3 runs 13 residues. V trimming: 7 bases; J trimming: 0 bases; junction bases outside the gene matches: 1. CDR1 MGHDK and CDR2 SYGVNS come from the germline V gene. The CDR3 here is CASMGQGSYEQYV. The CDR3 DNA is TGTGCCAGCATGGGACAGGGCTCCTACGAGCAGTACGTC.

This clonotype was seen repeatedly, ten times or more. This chain uses TRBV5-1 with TRBJ2-1; 12 bases align to TRBD1. The CDR3 is 15 residues long. V lost 7 bases to trimming and J lost 5 bases; unmatched junction nucleotides: 7. Germline CDR1 SGHRS, CDR2 YFSETQ. CDR3 loop: CASRRGQGADNEQFF. The DNA of the CDR3 is TGCGCCAGCCGCCGGGGACAGGGGGCTGACAATGAGCAGTTCTTC.